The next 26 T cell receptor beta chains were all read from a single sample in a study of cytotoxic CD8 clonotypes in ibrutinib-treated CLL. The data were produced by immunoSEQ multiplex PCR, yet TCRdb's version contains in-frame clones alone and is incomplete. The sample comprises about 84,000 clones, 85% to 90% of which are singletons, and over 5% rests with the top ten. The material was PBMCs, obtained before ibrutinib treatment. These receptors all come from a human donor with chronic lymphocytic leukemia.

CDR3 region: CASSTTGASYGYTF. CDR3 sequence (DNA): TGTGCCAGCTCAACAACAGGGGCTAGCTATGGCTACACCTTC. This chain uses TRBV18 with TRBJ1-2, with 7 bases lining up with TRBD1. The CDR3 totals 14 residues. Germline CDR1 KGHSH, CDR2 LQKENI. Trimming cost V 5 bases and J 4 bases; bases outside gene matches: 7.

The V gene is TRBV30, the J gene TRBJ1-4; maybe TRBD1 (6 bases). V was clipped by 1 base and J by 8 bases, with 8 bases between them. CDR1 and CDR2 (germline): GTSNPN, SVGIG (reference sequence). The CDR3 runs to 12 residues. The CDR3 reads CAWSDTGEKLFF. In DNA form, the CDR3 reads TGTGCCTGGAGTGATACAGGGGAAAAACTGTTTTTT.

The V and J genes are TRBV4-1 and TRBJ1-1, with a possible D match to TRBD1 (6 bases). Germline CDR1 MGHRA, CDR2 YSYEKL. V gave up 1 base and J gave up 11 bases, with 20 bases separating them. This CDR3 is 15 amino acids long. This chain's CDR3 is CASSQGVPGGFVAFF. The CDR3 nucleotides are TGCGCCAGCAGCCAAGGGGTCCCGGGGGGCTTCGTGGCTTTCTTT.

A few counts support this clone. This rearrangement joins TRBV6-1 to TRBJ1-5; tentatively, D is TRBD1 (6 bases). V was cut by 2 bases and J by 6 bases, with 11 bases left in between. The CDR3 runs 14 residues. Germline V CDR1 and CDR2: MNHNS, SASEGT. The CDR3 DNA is TGTGCCAGCAGTGAATACAGGGAAGGTCAGCCCCAGCATTTT. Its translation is CASSEYREGQPQHF.

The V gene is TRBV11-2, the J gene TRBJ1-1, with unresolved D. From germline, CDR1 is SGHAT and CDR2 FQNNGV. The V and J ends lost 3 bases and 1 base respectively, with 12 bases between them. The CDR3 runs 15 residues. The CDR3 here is CASSLRVTRNTEAFF. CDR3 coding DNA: TGTGCCAGCAGCTTGAGAGTAACGAGGAACACTGAAGCTTTCTTT.

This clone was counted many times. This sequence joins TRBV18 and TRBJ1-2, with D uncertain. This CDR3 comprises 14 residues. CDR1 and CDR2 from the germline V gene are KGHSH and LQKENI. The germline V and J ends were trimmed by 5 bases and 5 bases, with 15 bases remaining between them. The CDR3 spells CASSGPEQQYGYTF. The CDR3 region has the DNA TGTGCCAGCTCAGGCCCGGAACAGCAATATGGCTACACCTTC.

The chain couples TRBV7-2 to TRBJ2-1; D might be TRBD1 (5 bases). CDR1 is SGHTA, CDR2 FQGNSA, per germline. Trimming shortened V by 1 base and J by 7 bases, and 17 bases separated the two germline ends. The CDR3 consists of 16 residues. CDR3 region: CASSLGSARVDNEQFF. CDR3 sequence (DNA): TGTGCCAGCAGCTTAGGGTCCGCCAGGGTGGATAATGAGCAGTTCTTC.

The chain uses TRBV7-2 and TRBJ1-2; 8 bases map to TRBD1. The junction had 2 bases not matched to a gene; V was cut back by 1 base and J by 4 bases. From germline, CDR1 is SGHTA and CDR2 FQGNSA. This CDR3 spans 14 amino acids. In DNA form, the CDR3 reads TGTGCCAGCAGCTTAGATCAGGGGGCCTATGGCTACACCTTC. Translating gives CASSLDQGAYGYTF.

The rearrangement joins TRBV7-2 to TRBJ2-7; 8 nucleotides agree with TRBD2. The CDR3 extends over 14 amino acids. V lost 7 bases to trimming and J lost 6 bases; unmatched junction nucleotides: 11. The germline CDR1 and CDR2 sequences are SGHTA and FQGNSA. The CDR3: CASIQSAGVAEQYF. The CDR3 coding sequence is TGTGCCAGCATCCAATCAGCGGGAGTCGCCGAGCAGTACTTC.

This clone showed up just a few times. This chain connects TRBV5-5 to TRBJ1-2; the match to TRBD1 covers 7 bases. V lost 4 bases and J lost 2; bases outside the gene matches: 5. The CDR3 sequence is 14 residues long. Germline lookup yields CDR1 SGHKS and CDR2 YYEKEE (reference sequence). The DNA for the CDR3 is TGTGCCAGCAGCCTACCGACAGGGAACTATGGCTACACCTTC. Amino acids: CASSLPTGNYGYTF. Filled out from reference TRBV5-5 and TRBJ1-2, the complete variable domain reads DAGVTQSPTHLIKTRGQQVTLRCSPISGHKSVSWYQQVLGQGPQFIFQYYEKEERGRGNFPDRFSARQFPNYSSELNVNALLLGDSALYLCASSLPTGNYGYTFGSGTRLTVV.

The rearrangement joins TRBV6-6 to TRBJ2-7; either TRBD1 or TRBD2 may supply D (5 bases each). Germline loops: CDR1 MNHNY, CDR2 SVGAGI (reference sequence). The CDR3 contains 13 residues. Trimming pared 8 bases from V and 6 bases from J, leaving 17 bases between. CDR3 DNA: TGTGCCAGCCGTTCCGGGACGGGGATCGAGCAGTACTTC. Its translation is CASRSGTGIEQYF.

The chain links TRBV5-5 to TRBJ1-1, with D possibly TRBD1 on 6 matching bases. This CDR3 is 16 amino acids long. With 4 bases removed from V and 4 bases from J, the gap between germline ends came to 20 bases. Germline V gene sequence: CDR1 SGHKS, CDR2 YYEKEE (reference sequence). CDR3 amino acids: CASSPRWQGPVTEAFF. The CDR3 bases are TGTGCCAGCAGCCCTAGATGGCAGGGGCCTGTCACTGAAGCTTTCTTT.

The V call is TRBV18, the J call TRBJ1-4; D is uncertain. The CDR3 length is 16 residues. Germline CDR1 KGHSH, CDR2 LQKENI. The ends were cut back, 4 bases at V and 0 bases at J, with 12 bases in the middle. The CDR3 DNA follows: TGTGCCAGCTCACGTAATCAGCGATCAACTAATGAAAAACTGTTTTTT. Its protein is CASSRNQRSTNEKLFF.

CDR3 loop: CASSLPARHEAFF. For the CDR3, the DNA is TGTGCCAGCAGTTTACCGGCCAGGCACGAAGCTTTCTTT. The chain uses TRBV28 and TRBJ1-1; D gene unclear. V was clipped by 2 bases and J by 8 bases, with 12 bases between them. Germline CDR1 and CDR2: MDHEN and SYDVKM. CDR3 length: 13 amino acids.

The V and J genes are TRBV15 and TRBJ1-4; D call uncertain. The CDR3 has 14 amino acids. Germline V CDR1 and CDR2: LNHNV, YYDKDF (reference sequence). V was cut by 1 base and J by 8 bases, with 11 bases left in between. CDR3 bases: TGTGCCACCAGCAGAGGGTCGAAGGTCGAAAAACTGTTTTTT. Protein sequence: CATSRGSKVEKLFF.

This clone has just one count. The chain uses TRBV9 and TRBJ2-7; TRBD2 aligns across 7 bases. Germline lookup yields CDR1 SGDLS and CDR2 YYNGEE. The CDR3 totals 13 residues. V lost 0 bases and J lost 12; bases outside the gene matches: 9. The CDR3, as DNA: TGTGCCAGCAGCGTAGGGGAGGGAAGGAGGTCGTACTTC. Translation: CASSVGEGRRSYF.

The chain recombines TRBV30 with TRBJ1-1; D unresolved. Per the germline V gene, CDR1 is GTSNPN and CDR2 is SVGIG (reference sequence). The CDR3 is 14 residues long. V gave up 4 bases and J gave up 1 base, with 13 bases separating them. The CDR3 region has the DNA TGTGCCTGGAAGGTGGCGGCCTCGAACACTGAAGCTTTCTTT. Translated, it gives CAWKVAASNTEAFF.

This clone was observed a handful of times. In DNA, the CDR3 is TGTGCCAGCAGCCGCCTAGGGACCACCTACGAGCAGTACTTC. Its translation: CASSRLGTTYEQYF. This sequence joins TRBV7-3 and TRBJ2-7; D tentatively fits TRBD1 or TRBD2 (5 bases each). The CDR3 loop spans 14 amino acids. V lost 5 bases and J lost 2, with 13 bases in between. CDR1 SGHTA and CDR2 FQGTGA come from the germline V gene.

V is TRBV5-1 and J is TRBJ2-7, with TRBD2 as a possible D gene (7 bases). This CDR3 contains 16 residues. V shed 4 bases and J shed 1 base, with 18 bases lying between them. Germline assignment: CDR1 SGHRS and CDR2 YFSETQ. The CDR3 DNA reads TGCGCCAGCAGCCAACAATGGGGGGGCGAGTCCTACGAGCAGTACTTC. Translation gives CASSQQWGGESYEQYF.

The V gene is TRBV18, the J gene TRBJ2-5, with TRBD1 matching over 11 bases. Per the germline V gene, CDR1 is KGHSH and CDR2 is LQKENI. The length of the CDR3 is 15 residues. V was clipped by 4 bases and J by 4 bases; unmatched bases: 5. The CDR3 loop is CASSLSGQGGETQYF. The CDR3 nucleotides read TGTGCCAGCTCACTTTCGGGACAGGGGGGAGAGACCCAGTACTTC.

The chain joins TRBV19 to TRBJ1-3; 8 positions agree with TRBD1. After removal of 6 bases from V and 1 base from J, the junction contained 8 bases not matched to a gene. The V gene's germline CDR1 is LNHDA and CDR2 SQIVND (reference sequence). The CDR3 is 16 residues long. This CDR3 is CASRSQGASSGNTIYF. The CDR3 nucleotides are TGTGCCAGTAGGTCCCAGGGGGCGAGTTCTGGAAACACCATATATTTT.

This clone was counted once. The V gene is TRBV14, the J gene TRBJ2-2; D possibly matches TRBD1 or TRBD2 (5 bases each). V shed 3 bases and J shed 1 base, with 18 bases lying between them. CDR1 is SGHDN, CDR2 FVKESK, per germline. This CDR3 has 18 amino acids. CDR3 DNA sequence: TGTGCCAGCAGCCATCCCACCTGGGGACCCCTGAACACCGGGGAGCTGTTTTTT. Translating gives CASSHPTWGPLNTGELFF.

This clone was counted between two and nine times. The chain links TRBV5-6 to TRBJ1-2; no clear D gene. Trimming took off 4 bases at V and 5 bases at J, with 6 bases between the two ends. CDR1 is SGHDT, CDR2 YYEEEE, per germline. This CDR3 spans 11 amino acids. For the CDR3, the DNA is TGTGCCAGCAGCGTGAAGTATGGCTACACCTTC. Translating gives CASSVKYGYTF. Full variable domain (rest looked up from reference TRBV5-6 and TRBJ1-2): DAGVTQSPTHLIKTRGQQVTLRCSPKSGHDTVSWYQQALGQGPQFIFQYYEEEERQRGNFPDRFSGHQFPNYSSELNVNALLLGDSALYLCASSVKYGYTFGSGTRLTVV.

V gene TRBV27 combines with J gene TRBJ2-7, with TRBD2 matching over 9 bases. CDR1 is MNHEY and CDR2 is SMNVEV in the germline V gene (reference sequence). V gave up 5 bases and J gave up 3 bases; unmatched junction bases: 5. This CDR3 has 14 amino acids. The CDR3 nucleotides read TGTGCCAGCAGTCCTAGCGGGACTGGCTACGAGCAGTACTTC. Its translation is CASSPSGTGYEQYF.

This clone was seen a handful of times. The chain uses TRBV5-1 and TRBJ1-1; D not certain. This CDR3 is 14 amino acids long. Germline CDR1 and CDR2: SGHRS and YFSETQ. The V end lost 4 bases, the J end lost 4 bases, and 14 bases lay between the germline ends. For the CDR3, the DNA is TGCGCCAGCAGCCTGGACGGGTGGAGCACTGAAGCTTTCTTT. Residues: CASSLDGWSTEAFF. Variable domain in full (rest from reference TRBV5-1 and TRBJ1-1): KAGVTQTPRYLIKTRGQQVTLSCSPISGHRSVSWYQQTPGQGLQFLFEYFSETQRNKGNFPGRFSGRQFSNSRSEMNVSTLELGDSALYLCASSLDGWSTEAFFGQGTRLTVV.

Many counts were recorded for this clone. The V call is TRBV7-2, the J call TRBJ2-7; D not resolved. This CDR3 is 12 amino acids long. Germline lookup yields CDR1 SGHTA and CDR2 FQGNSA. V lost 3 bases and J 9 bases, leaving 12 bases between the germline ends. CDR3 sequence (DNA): TGTGCCAGCAGCTTCCCCGGAGTGAGGCAGTACTTC. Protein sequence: CASSFPGVRQYF.